What follows is one T cell receptor (beta chain) and its context. Germline values: CDR1 KGHSH, CDR2 LQKENI. After removal of 3 bases from V and 0 bases from J, the junction contained 6 bases not matched to a gene. CDR3 length equals 18 residues. Sequencing was performed with immunoSEQ multiplex PCR; in TCRdb, only in-frame clones are kept and a portion is missing. The repertoire consists of around 36,000 clones, with about 93% occurring once and the leading ten covering approximately 0.44%. The data originate from a study of T cell changes during pregnancy in multiple sclerosis. This sequence joins TRBV18 and TRBJ2-2; 11 bases line up with TRBD2. The sequence derives from a female donor with multiple sclerosis, enrolled in a pregnancy study. The sample consisted of CD4+ T cells from peripheral blood mononuclear cells, taken in the third trimester of pregnancy. The CDR3 DNA follows: TGTGCCAGCTCACCCCTCGGACTAGCGGGTTCGAACACCGGGGAGCTGTTTTTT. This sequence encodes CASSPLGLAGSNTGELFF.